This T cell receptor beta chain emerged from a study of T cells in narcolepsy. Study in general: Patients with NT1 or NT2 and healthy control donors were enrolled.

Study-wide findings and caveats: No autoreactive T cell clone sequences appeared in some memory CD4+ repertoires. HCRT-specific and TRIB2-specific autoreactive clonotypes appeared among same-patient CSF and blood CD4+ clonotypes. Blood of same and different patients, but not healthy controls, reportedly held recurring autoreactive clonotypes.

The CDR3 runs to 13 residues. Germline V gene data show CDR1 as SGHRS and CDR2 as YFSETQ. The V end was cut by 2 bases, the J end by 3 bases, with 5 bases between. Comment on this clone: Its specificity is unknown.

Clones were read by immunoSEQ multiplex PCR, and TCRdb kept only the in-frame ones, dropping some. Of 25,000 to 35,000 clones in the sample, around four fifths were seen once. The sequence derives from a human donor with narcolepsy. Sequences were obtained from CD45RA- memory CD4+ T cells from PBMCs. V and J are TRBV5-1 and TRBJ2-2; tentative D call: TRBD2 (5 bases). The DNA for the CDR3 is TGCGCCAGCAGCTTCGGGGACACCGGGGAGCTGTTTTTT. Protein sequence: CASSFGDTGELFF.